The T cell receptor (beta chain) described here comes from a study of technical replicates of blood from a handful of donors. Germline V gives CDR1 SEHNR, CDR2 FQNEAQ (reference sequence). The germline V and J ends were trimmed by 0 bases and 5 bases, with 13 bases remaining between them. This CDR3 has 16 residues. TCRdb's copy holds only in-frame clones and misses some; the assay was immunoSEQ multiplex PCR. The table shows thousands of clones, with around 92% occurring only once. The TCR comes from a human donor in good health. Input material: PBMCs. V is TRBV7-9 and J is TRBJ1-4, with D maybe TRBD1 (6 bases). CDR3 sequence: CASSLATGSGNEKLFF. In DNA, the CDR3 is TGTGCCAGCAGCTTAGCTACAGGGTCTGGAAATGAAAAACTGTTTTTT.